Below, 10 T cell receptor beta chains from the same sample are listed, as sequenced in a study of spatial heterogeneity in lung cancer. TCRdb processed the 5' RACE reads anew with MiXCR; each CDR3 protein has one entry. Of about 38,000 distinct CDR3 sequences listed, roughly 4.9% are singletons. Time point described: sample taken at primary tumor resection. Here the sequenced sample was PBMCs, taken at surgery. These receptors originate from a female donor with early-stage non-small cell lung cancer.

This rearrangement joins TRBV19 to TRBJ2-7; D is possibly TRBD2 (5 bases). V was trimmed by 7 bases and J by 1 base, leaving 23 bases between them. The germline gives CDR1 LNHDA, CDR2 SQIVND (reference sequence). The CDR3 contains 17 residues. Here the CDR3 DNA reads TGTGCCAGTACCCCCCGGGCTAGCACTAAATCGTCCTACGAGCAGTACTTC. It is translated as CASTPRASTKSSYEQYF.

This sequence joins TRBV19 and TRBJ1-1; 7 bases are shared with TRBD1. Per the germline V gene, CDR1 is LNHDA and CDR2 is SQIVND (reference sequence). CDR3 size: 17 residues. Losses at the gene ends were 4 bases for V and 5 bases for J; bases not matched to a gene: 16. CDR3 amino acids: CASSRPPQGGLSTEAFF. As DNA, the CDR3 is TGTGCCAGTAGTAGACCGCCTCAGGGGGGCTTAAGTACTGAAGCTTTCTTT.

The chain links TRBV19 to TRBJ2-4; 7 bases are a match to TRBD1. Germline values: CDR1 LNHDA, CDR2 SQIVND (reference sequence). The V segment lost 5 bases and the J segment 2 bases; nucleotides outside the gene matches: 9. The CDR3 is 16 amino acids. The CDR3: CASSLQGYATKNIQYF. As DNA, the CDR3 is TGTGCCAGTAGTTTACAGGGGTATGCGACCAAAAACATTCAGTACTTC.

The rearrangement links TRBV23-1 to TRBJ1-4; 8 bases match TRBD1. TRBV23-1 falls under the ORF class, with uncertain function. Trimming at V came to 8 bases and at J to 3 bases, leaving 5 bases not matched to a gene. The CDR3 consists of 14 residues. Here the CDR3 DNA reads TGCGCCAGCCTGGACAGGGACCCTAATGAAAAACTGTTTTTT. Its protein product is CASLDRDPNEKLFF.

This clonotype has at least ten counts. V gene TRBV28 combines with J gene TRBJ1-1; D remains ambiguous. The V end lost 4 bases, the J end lost 4 bases, and 4 bases lay between the germline ends. The CDR3 has 11 amino acids. CDR1 and CDR2 (germline): MDHEN, SYDVKM. The CDR3 DNA reads as TGTGCCAGCAGTTGGGTCACTGAAGCTTTCTTT. The encoded protein is CASSWVTEAFF.

This clonotype occurred many times. V is TRBV5-5 and J is TRBJ2-5; D is possibly TRBD1 or TRBD2 (6 bases each). Germline assignment: CDR1 SGHKS and CDR2 YYEKEE (reference sequence). The CDR3 extends over 13 amino acids. V lost 4 bases to trimming and J lost 4 bases, with 11 bases between them. The CDR3: CASSPPGAETQYF. For the CDR3, the DNA is TGTGCCAGCAGCCCCCCGGGGGCAGAGACCCAGTACTTC.

This clonotype showed up many times. The V and J genes are TRBV20-1 and TRBJ1-3, with D hard to call. Germline CDR1 reads DFQATT; CDR2 reads SNEGSKA (reference sequence). The CDR3 contains 14 residues. The V end lost 5 bases, the J end lost 0 bases, and 11 bases lay between the germline ends. CDR3 sequence reads: CSAEAAASGNTIYF. Written as DNA, the CDR3 is TGCAGTGCTGAGGCGGCCGCCTCTGGAAACACCATATATTTT.

The table lists this clonotype with many counts. Because the CDR3's place on the DNA is in doubt, the DNA is left out and the CDR3 is given as listed by TCRdb. This chain links TRBV12-3 or TRBV12-4 with TRBJ1-1. The CDR3 extends over 13 residues, inclusive of both ends. CDR3 sequence: CASSLVFGGGTFF.

This clonotype has at least ten counts. The chain recombines TRBV9 with TRBJ2-7; D might be TRBD1 (6 bases). Germline V lookup: CDR1 SGDLS, CDR2 YYNGEE. V lost 6 bases and J lost 4, with 17 bases in between. This CDR3 has 14 residues. This CDR3 reads CASTPGQGNYEQYF. CDR3 DNA: TGTGCCAGCACTCCCGGGCAGGGGAATTACGAGCAGTACTTC.

The V and J genes are TRBV6-5 and TRBJ2-7, with a weak D call TRBD2 (7 bases). CDR1 is MNHEY, CDR2 SVGAGI, per germline. This CDR3 has 16 amino acids. V lost 5 bases, J lost 0 bases, and 17 bases lay in between. The CDR3 loop is CASSKFRGAFSYEQYF. Written as DNA, the CDR3 is TGTGCCAGCAGTAAGTTCCGGGGGGCCTTCTCCTACGAGCAGTACTTC.